Below are 26 T cell receptor beta chains sequenced from a single sample in a study of blood T cells in healthy people across ages. It was with a sample-barcoded 5' primer and a J-beta primer mix that a second PCR of roughly 7 to 12 cycles was run. MiXCR, run by TCRdb on the 5' RACE reads, gives a single entry per CDR3 protein. Of 1.4 million to 1.5 million distinct CDR3 sequences listed, about 43% are singletons. Sequencing was performed on blood. Receptors originate from a young woman in good health.

This clonotype was observed a handful of times. The V call is TRBV2, the J call TRBJ2-4; 10 nucleotides align to TRBD1. After removal of 4 bases from V and 8 bases from J, the junction contained 5 bases not matched to a gene. This CDR3 is built from 14 residues. Germline V gene lookup returns CDR1 SNHLY and CDR2 FYNNEI. For the CDR3, the DNA is TGTGCCAGCAGTGCCGGGACAGGGGCGGACATTCAGTACTTC. This codes for CASSAGTGADIQYF.

The chain uses TRBV5-1 and TRBJ2-6; D gene uncertain. V was shortened by 1 base and J by 0 bases, with 5 bases between the two germline ends. The CDR3 runs to 15 residues. From germline, CDR1 is SGHRS and CDR2 YFSETQ. Here the CDR3 reads CASSLFYSGANVLTF. The CDR3 nucleotides read TGCGCCAGCAGCTTGTTCTACTCTGGGGCCAACGTCCTGACTTTC.

This clonotype has just a few counts. This sequence joins TRBV5-1 and TRBJ2-1; maybe TRBD1 (5 bases). The J call could be wrong; TRBJ2-7 is a better fit for the DNA end. CDR3 length equals 14 residues. Germline values: CDR1 SGHRS, CDR2 YFSETQ. CDR3: CASSLEGIYNEQYF. Written as DNA, the CDR3 is TGCGCCAGCAGCTTGGAGGGGATTTACAATGAGCAGTACTTC.

This clonotype has only a few counts. The J gene is TRBJ2-7, the V gene TRBV20-1, with 11 bases lining up with TRBD2. The DNA end lines up better with TRBJ2-5; the J call may be wrong. Germline-derived CDR1 and CDR2 are DFQATT and SNEGSKA (reference sequence). The CDR3 has 14 residues. CDR3 DNA: TGCAGTGCTCCATATAGCGGGGGGGCGGAGACCCAGTACTTC. Protein: CSAPYSGGAETQYF.

This chain joins TRBV6-5 and TRBJ1-4; D unclear. V was pared by 10 bases and J by 0 bases, with 9 bases between. The germline CDR1 and CDR2 sequences are MNHEY and SVGAGI. The CDR3 runs to 13 residues. Written as DNA, the CDR3 is TGTGCCACCCGAGGGACAACTAATGAAAAACTGTTTTTT. Its translation: CATRGTTNEKLFF.

The rearrangement links TRBV3-1 to TRBJ2-5, with D perhaps matching TRBD2 (5 bases). The germline V gene has CDR1 LGHDT and CDR2 YNNKEL (reference sequence). The CDR3 is 15 residues long. With 4 bases removed from V and 4 bases from J, the gap between germline ends came to 16 bases. Written as DNA, the CDR3 is TGTGCCAGCAGCCGATCCGTAGGAGGCGCAGAGACCCAGTACTTC. This sequence encodes CASSRSVGGAETQYF.

V and J are TRBV7-9 and TRBJ1-4; 8 nucleotides agree with TRBD1. CDR3 length equals 15 residues. CDR1 is SEHNR, CDR2 FQNEAQ, per germline (reference sequence). Trimming cost V 5 bases and J 11 bases; bases outside gene matches: 13. The CDR3 region has the DNA TGTGCCAGCAGCCACAGGGGGACGGAAGACGGGAAACTGTTTTTT. Translating gives CASSHRGTEDGKLFF.

The gene calls are TRBV6-1 and TRBJ1-1, with D possibly matching TRBD1 (5 bases). Looked up from germline, CDR1 is MNHNS and CDR2 is SASEGT. The length of the CDR3 is 16 residues. V lost 3 bases, J lost 3 bases, and 17 bases lay in between. The CDR3 DNA reads TGTGCCAGCAGTGATTGGTTTGGGGGAGGACACACTGAAGCTTTCTTT. Residues: CASSDWFGGGHTEAFF.

V gene TRBV9 combines with J gene TRBJ1-6, with D uncertain. With 3 bases removed from V and 15 bases from J, the gap between germline ends came to 10 bases. Per the germline V gene, CDR1 is SGDLS and CDR2 is YYNGEE. This CDR3 spans 11 amino acids. CDR3 sequence reads: CASSDAGSLHF. The CDR3, as DNA: TGTGCCAGCAGCGACGCGGGTAGCCTCCACTTT.

This clonotype was counted between two and nine times. This chain connects TRBV4-1 to TRBJ1-4; no clear D. Between the trimmed V and J ends, which lost 2 bases and 8 bases, there was a span of 9 bases. From germline, CDR1 is MGHRA and CDR2 YSYEKL. The CDR3 totals 13 residues. The CDR3 loop is CASSQFREEKLFF. CDR3 in DNA: TGCGCCAGCAGCCAATTCCGGGAGGAAAAACTGTTTTTT.

The genes are TRBV12-5 and TRBJ2-1; 9 positions match TRBD1. CDR1 and CDR2 from the germline V gene are LGHNT and FRNRAP. Trimming took 6 bases from V and 12 from J; bases not matched to a gene: 12. The length of the CDR3 is 14 residues. CDR3 sequence: CASGMGQGSATQFF. The CDR3 DNA reads as TGTGCTAGTGGCATGGGACAGGGATCCGCAACGCAGTTCTTC.

This clonotype was found a few times. The rearrangement joins TRBV7-2 to TRBJ2-1; 7 bases fit TRBD2. CDR1 is SGHTA and CDR2 is FQGNSA in the germline V gene. This CDR3 contains 20 residues. V shed 7 bases and J 2 bases; nucleotides not matched to a gene: 23. CDR3 nucleotide sequence: TGTGCCAGCACCCAATCTCCAGCAGGGACTATCCTTAGACCCTACAATGAGCAGTTCTTC. This gives the protein CASTQSPAGTILRPYNEQFF.

The chain couples TRBV20-1 to TRBJ2-1; D may match TRBD1 or TRBD2 (6 bases each). The CDR3 loop spans 14 amino acids. Germline V gives CDR1 DFQATT, CDR2 SNEGSKA (reference sequence). The V and J ends lost 6 bases and 6 bases respectively, with 18 bases between them. This chain's CDR3 is CSARGPQPLNEQFF. The CDR3 DNA is TGCAGTGCCCGGGGGCCTCAGCCCCTCAATGAGCAGTTCTTC.

This chain joins TRBV20-1 and TRBJ1-2; 9 bases are shared with TRBD1. CDR3 length: 14 residues. V lost 2 bases, J lost 8 bases, and 9 bases stayed unmatched. Germline assignment: CDR1 DFQATT and CDR2 SNEGSKA (reference sequence). The CDR3 loop reads CSARQDRGGTGYTF. In DNA form, the CDR3 reads TGCAGTGCTAGACAGGACAGGGGAGGCACGGGCTACACCTTC.

The chain joins TRBV10-3 to TRBJ1-5; the D is unclear. Germline assignment: CDR1 ENHRY and CDR2 SYGVKD. The CDR3 is 13 residues long. Trimming took 3 bases from V and 8 from J, leaving 11 bases between them. The CDR3, as DNA: TGTGCCATCAGTGATTCCGTCCCCGAGCCCCAGCATTTT. Translating it yields CAISDSVPEPQHF.

This clonotype was counted at least ten times. The chain links TRBV5-1 to TRBJ1-2, with D unclear. The germline V and J ends were trimmed by 3 bases and 8 bases, with 26 bases remaining between them. Per the germline V gene, CDR1 is SGHRS and CDR2 is YFSETQ. The CDR3 has 17 amino acids. The CDR3 nucleotides read TGCGCCAGCAGCTCTTTCCAGACGGACCCCCCTAGGGAGGGCTACACCTTC. Translation gives CASSSFQTDPPREGYTF.

The chain carries TRBV6-1 and TRBJ2-1; 13 bases fit TRBD2. This CDR3 has 17 amino acids. V dropped 5 bases and J dropped 10; count of bases not matched to a gene: 14. The germline CDR1 and CDR2 sequences are MNHNS and SASEGT. Here the CDR3 reads CASSRTSGSVSSYEQFF. CDR3 coding DNA: TGTGCCAGCAGTAGGACTAGCGGGAGCGTGAGCTCCTACGAGCAGTTCTTC.

This chain joins TRBV10-3 and TRBJ1-2; D is ambiguous. Germline V lookup: CDR1 ENHRY, CDR2 SYGVKD. Between the trimmed V and J ends, which lost 3 bases and 8 bases, there was a span of 16 bases. The CDR3 extends over 14 amino acids. CDR3 in amino acids: CAISDPITREGYTF. Written as DNA, the CDR3 is TGTGCCATCAGTGACCCGATTACCCGAGAGGGCTACACCTTC.

The chain employs TRBV3-1 and TRBJ2-3; tentatively, D is TRBD2 (7 bases). Germline-derived CDR1 and CDR2 are LGHDT and YNNKEL (reference sequence). CDR3 size: 16 residues. V was trimmed by 1 base and J by 4 bases, leaving 15 bases between them. The CDR3 DNA is TGTGCCAGCAGCCAAGGGGCGGGGGCGTCCTCAGATACGCAGTATTTT. It codes for CASSQGAGASSDTQYF.

J is TRBJ1-2 and V is TRBV7-9; D ambiguous. V was cut by 5 bases and J by 1 base, with 11 bases left in between. The CDR3 runs 14 residues. Germline V CDR1 and CDR2: SEHNR, FQNEAQ (reference sequence). This CDR3 reads CASSKTANNYGYTF. CDR3 sequence (DNA): TGTGCCAGCAGCAAGACCGCGAATAACTATGGCTACACCTTC. Looking up the rest from reference TRBV7-9 and TRBJ1-2 gives the full variable domain: DTGVSQNPRHKITKRGQNVTFRCDPISEHNRLYWYRQTLGQGPEFLTYFQNEAQLEKSRLLSDRFSAERPKGSFSTLEIQRTEQGDSAMYLCASSKTANNYGYTFGSGTRLTVV.

V gene TRBV5-1 combines with J gene TRBJ1-2, with D tentatively TRBD1 (6 bases). From germline, CDR1 is SGHRS and CDR2 YFSETQ. Trimming pared 4 bases from V and 6 bases from J, leaving 19 bases between. This CDR3 is built from 15 residues. In nucleotides, the CDR3 is TGCGCCAGCAGCACGGGGGGGCTCGGGAGACATGGCTACACCTTC. Translated, it gives CASSTGGLGRHGYTF.

CDR3 amino acids: CASSLKAETRETQYF. The CDR3 DNA is TGTGCCAGCAGTTTAAAGGCCGAAACCAGGGAGACCCAGTACTTC. This chain joins TRBV27 and TRBJ2-7; D call uncertain. Judging by the DNA end, TRBJ2-5 fits better; the J call may be wrong. Germline values: CDR1 MNHEY, CDR2 SMNVEV (reference sequence). This CDR3 region has 15 residues.

Of note for this clonotype: Being one base from a much bigger clone, this may be a read error. V usage is TRBV7-9 and J usage is TRBJ2-3, with 10 bases identical to TRBD2. The CDR3 loop spans 15 amino acids. Germline V lookup: CDR1 SEHNR, CDR2 FQNEAQ (reference sequence). The junction had 6 bases not matched to a gene; V was cut back by 5 bases and J by 4 bases. The CDR3 DNA is TGTGCCAGCAGCCCACTAGCGGGACCCTCAGATACGCAGTATTTT. Encoded protein: CASSPLAGPSDTQYF.

This chain links TRBV2 with TRBJ2-1; 8 bases are a match to TRBD2. CDR1 and CDR2 (germline): SNHLY, FYNNEI. CDR3 length: 14 residues. Trimming cost V 4 bases and J 5 bases; bases outside gene matches: 4. CDR3 residues: CASSAGGRNNEQFF. DNA of the CDR3: TGTGCCAGCAGTGCTGGCGGGAGGAACAATGAGCAGTTCTTC.

This chain uses TRBV2 with TRBJ2-5, with 10 bases fitting TRBD2. The CDR3 has 14 amino acids. Germline-derived CDR1 and CDR2 are SNHLY and FYNNEI. V lost 6 bases and J lost 12; bases outside the gene matches: 13. CDR3 residues: CASRDIAGGPGKYF. Here the CDR3 DNA reads TGTGCCAGCAGGGACATAGCGGGAGGACCCGGGAAGTACTTC.

The chain employs TRBV6-1 and TRBJ2-7; D gene ambiguous. In germline, CDR1 is MNHNS, CDR2 SASEGT. The CDR3 extends over 12 amino acids. V was trimmed by 4 bases and J by 3 bases, leaving 7 bases between them. This CDR3 is CASSVPDYEQYF. CDR3 sequence (DNA): TGTGCCAGCAGTGTACCTGACTACGAGCAGTACTTC.